The T cell receptor beta chain described here comes from a study of cytomegalovirus exposure and HLA in healthy donors. Study context: An analysis done earlier identified some 120 million unique TCR beta sequences from approximately 200 million T cells.

Trimming pared 2 bases from V and 3 bases from J, leaving 12 bases between. Germline V gene sequence: CDR1 PRHDT, CDR2 FYEKMQ (reference sequence). The CDR3 has 15 amino acids. Comments on this clone: Its matching antigen is unknown.

Whole-study results and caveats: An apparent linkage of common viral pathogens to several of the most significant clusters emerged in a later analysis. TCR beta sequences reportedly predicted most subjects' HLA-A and HLA-B alleles accurately.

Vbeta (60) and Jbeta (13) primers were used in the PCR. Sequencing used immunoSEQ multiplex PCR; TCRdb keeps in-frame clones, though not all of them. The sample features some 84,000 clones, with approximately 0.63% in its top ten. The sequence was obtained from a man in his fifties in good health and CMV-seronegative. The sample taken for sequencing was PBMCs. This rearrangement joins TRBV13 to TRBJ2-3, with D unclear. The CDR3 coding sequence is TGTGCCAGCAGCTTAAATACTTTTCCGACAGATACGCAGTATTTT. Its translation is CASSLNTFPTDTQYF.